This TCR beta chain was sequenced during a study of cytomegalovirus exposure and HLA in healthy donors. Deletions cut 0 bases from V and 2 bases from J, with 8 bases between. This CDR3 is 14 amino acids long. Germline CDR1 reads SGHDT; CDR2 reads YYEEEE. Researchers ran the PCR with 60 Vbeta and 13 Jbeta primers. The assay was immunoSEQ multiplex PCR, and TCRdb's table has in-frame clones only and misses some. The table records fewer than 200,000 clones, about 80% of them present only once. General study results and limits: A prior analysis recorded that most TCR beta V segments were productive about 87% or about 30% of the time. Another analysis was done later, and it associated 15,000 to 20,000 TCR beta sequences with HLA alleles at 0.05 false discovery rate. Researchers reported from a later analysis that most CMV-associated TCR beta chains appeared HLA-restricted. The number of N-insertions in an Asian-associated ancestry cluster was reportedly below the roughly 670-donor mean in a later analysis.

Remarks on this clone: Its antigen is as yet unknown.

The V gene is TRBV5-6, the J gene TRBJ1-2; D possibly corresponds to TRBD1 (5 bases). The TCR originated in a woman aged 25 to 39 in good health and CMV-seronegative. Sequencing was performed on PBMCs. The CDR3 spells CASSLDAGNYGYTF. The CDR3 DNA reads TGTGCCAGCAGCTTGGATGCAGGGAACTATGGCTACACCTTC.